This TCR beta chain was sequenced during a study of cytomegalovirus exposure and HLA in healthy donors. For the study at large: Earlier sequencing of 150 million to 200 million T cells yielded approximately 120 million unique TCR beta sequences. Study-level points and caveats: TCR beta V segments were, for the most part, productive about 87% or about 30% of the time in an earlier analysis.

V was shortened by 4 bases and J by 1 base, with 12 bases between the two germline ends. The CDR3 contains 15 residues. The germline V gene encodes CDR1 KGHSH and CDR2 LQKENI. 60 Vbeta and 13 Jbeta primers were used in PCR. Only in-frame clones appear in the TCRdb table, and some are missing; sequencing was by immunoSEQ multiplex PCR. The data show around 150,000 clones, roughly 64% seen once. As concerns this clone: The antigen is undetermined.

This chain connects TRBV18 to TRBJ2-3; a weak D match, TRBD2 (6 bases). The material sequenced was PBMCs. The clonotype originates from a woman aged 25 to 39 in good health and CMV-seropositive. The CDR3 sequence: CASSRAGRGTDTQYF. The CDR3 coding sequence is TGTGCCAGCTCACGAGCGGGCCGGGGCACAGATACGCAGTATTTT.